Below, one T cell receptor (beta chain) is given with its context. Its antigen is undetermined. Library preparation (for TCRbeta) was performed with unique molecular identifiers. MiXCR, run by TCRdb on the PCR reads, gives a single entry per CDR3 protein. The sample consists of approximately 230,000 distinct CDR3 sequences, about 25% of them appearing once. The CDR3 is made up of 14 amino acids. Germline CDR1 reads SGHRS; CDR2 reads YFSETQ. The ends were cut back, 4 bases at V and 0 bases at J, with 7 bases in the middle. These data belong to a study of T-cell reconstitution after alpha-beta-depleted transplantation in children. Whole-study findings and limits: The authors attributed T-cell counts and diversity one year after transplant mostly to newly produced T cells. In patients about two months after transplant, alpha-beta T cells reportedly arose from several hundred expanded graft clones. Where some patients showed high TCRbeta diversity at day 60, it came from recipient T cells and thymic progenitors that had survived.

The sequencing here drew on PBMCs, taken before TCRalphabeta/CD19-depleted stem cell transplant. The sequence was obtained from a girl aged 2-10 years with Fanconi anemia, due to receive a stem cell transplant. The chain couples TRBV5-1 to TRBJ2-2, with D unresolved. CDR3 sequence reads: CASSTYSNTGELFF. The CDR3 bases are TGCGCCAGCAGCACGTACTCGAACACCGGGGAGCTGTTTTTT.